Listed below are T cell receptor beta chains from one sample, sequenced in a study of blood T cell repertoires in COVID-19. Measured with immunoSEQ multiplex PCR; TCRdb has only the in-frame clones, and not every one. The sample has 99,000 or so clones, approximately 83% seen once. Sample: peripheral blood. These receptors all stem from an elderly woman with active or convalescent COVID-19. The CDR3 runs from the conserved cysteine through the conserved F or W. Each record gives: V gene, J gene, D gene, clone size, CDR3 DNA, CDR3 protein. The D gene is left open where the match is weak. Some rows mark clone size as missing; the rest say once, few, many or name a class of expanded clone.

TRBV6-5	TRBJ1-5	TRBD1	-	TGTGCCAGCAGTCCCCGACAGGGAGGTATTCAGCCCCAGCATTTT	CASSPRQGGIQPQHF
TRBV7-9	TRBJ2-6	-	many	TGTGCCAGCAGCCCAGGGGAATCTGGGGCCAACGTCCTGACTTTC	CASSPGESGANVLTF
TRBV2	TRBJ1-5	-	-	TGTGCCAGCAGTCGGCCTGGGGGGGATCAGCCCCAGCATTTT	CASSRPGGDQPQHF
TRBV19	TRBJ2-1	TRBD2	once	TGTGCCAGTAGAAATAGCGGGGGGTTACTCAATGAGCAGTTCTTC	CASRNSGGLLNEQFF
TRBV6-5	TRBJ2-7	TRBD1	-	TGTGCCAGCGCGACAGGGGATAGATACGAGCAGTACTTC	CASATGDRYEQYF
TRBV2	TRBJ1-4	TRBD1	-	TGTGCCAGCAGCCAAACAGGGGGCTCCGCGAGACTGTTTTTT	CASSQTGGSARLFF
TRBV5-1	TRBJ2-2	TRBD1	-	TGCGCCAGCAGGCTGGGACAGGGCTACACCGGGGAGCTGTTTTTT	CASRLGQGYTGELFF
TRBV10-3	TRBJ2-2	TRBD1	-	TGTGCCATCAGTGAAAGGGGGCAGGACGCCGGGGAGCTGTTTTTT	CAISERGQDAGELFF
TRBV10-3	TRBJ1-6	TRBD1	-	TGTGCCATCAACGGAGGGACAGGATCTTCACCCCTCCACTTT	CAINGGTGSSPLHF
TRBV19	TRBJ1-5	TRBD1	few	TGTGCCAGTAGTATCTCCGGGACAGGACTCAATCAGCCCCAGCATTTT	CASSISGTGLNQPQHF
TRBV19	TRBJ1-2	TRBD1	-	TGTGCCAGTAGCCCACAGGGGTCCTATGGCTACACCTTC	CASSPQGSYGYTF
TRBV24-1	TRBJ2-5	-	-	TGTGCCACCAGTGATCAATACCTTAGCGGTGGGGAGACCCAGTACTTC	CATSDQYLSGGETQYF
TRBV27	TRBJ1-5	-	-	TGTGCCAGCAGTTTATCGGCCTATCAGCCCCAGCATTTT	CASSLSAYQPQHF
TRBV19	TRBJ2-2	TRBD1	-	TGTGCCAGTAGTCCACAGGGGGCGGGCGGGGAGCTGTTTTTT	CASSPQGAGGELFF
TRBV28	TRBJ2-7	-	-	TGTGCCAGCAGTTCGAGCCCCCCTCGGCAGTACTTC	CASSSSPPRQYF
TRBV5-5	TRBJ2-5	-	-	TGTGCCAGCAGCTTGCCGCCAAACTTGGAGACCCAGTACTTC	CASSLPPNLETQYF
TRBV28	TRBJ1-5	TRBD1	-	TGTGCCAGCAGTCCGACAGGGGGCAGCAATCAGCCCCAGCATTTT	CASSPTGGSNQPQHF
TRBV7-9	TRBJ2-7	TRBD1	-	TGTGCCAGCAGCGATCCGGGACAGGGCTACGAGCAGTACTTC	CASSDPGQGYEQYF
TRBV5-5	TRBJ2-4	-	-	TGTGCCAGCAGCTTGGATGGGCATTTGGCAAACATTCAGTACTTC	CASSLDGHLANIQYF
TRBV4-3	TRBJ2-5	TRBD2	few	TGCGCCAGCAGCCAAGATTTGGGCATCGTATCGCGGGAGGGCGGGGAACAAGAGACCCAGTACTTC	CASSQDLGIVSREGGEQETQYF